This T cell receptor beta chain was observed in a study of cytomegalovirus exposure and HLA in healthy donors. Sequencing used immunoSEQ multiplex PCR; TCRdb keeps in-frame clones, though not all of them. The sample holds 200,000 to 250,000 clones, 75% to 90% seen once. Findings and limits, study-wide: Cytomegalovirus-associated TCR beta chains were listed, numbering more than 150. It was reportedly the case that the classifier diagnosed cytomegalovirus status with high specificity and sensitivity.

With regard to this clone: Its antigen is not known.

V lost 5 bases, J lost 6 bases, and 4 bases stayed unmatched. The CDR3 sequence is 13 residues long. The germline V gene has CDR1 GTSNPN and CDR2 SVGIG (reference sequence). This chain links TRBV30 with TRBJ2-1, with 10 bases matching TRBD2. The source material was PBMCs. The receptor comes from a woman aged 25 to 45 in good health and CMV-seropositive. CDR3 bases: TGTGCCTGGGCTAGCGGGAGCTCCAATGAGCAGTTCTTC. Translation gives CAWASGSSNEQFF.